These 10 T cell receptor beta chains share one sample of origin, sequenced in a study of blood T cell repertoires in COVID-19. Generated by immunoSEQ multiplex PCR, the TCRdb table keeps only in-frame clones and is missing some. The table includes some 97,000 clones, roughly nine tenths detected once. The source material was peripheral blood. Receptor source: a man in his fifties or sixties with acute or convalescent COVID-19.

The chain has TRBV14 and TRBJ1-2, with TRBD1 as a possible D gene (6 bases). This CDR3 is built from 13 residues. Germline lookup yields CDR1 SGHDN and CDR2 FVKESK. The V end lost 1 base, the J end lost 6 bases, and 9 bases lay between the germline ends. DNA of the CDR3: TGTGCCAGCAGCCAAGGCCCAGGGGATGGCTACACCTTC. Encoded protein: CASSQGPGDGYTF.

The J gene is TRBJ2-7, the V gene TRBV18; 8 bases map to TRBD1. Germline loops: CDR1 KGHSH, CDR2 LQKENI. V lost 3 bases, J lost 6 bases, and 7 bases stayed unmatched. The CDR3 is 14 amino acids. In DNA form, the CDR3 reads TGTGCCAGCTCACCCAAAGGACAGGGAGGCGAGCAGTACTTC. Its protein product is CASSPKGQGGEQYF.

The chain employs TRBV7-9 and TRBJ1-4, with TRBD1 matching over 7 bases. In germline, CDR1 is SEHNR, CDR2 FQNEAQ (reference sequence). The CDR3 spans 15 residues. The junction had 6 bases not matched to a gene; V was cut back by 2 bases and J by 6 bases. The CDR3 region is CASSLSGQKHEKLFF. The DNA for the CDR3 is TGTGCCAGCAGCTTATCGGGACAGAAGCATGAAAAACTGTTTTTT. The full variable domain, in which reference TRBV7-9 and TRBJ1-4 provide the parts outside the CDR3, is DTGVSQNPRHKITKRGQNVTFRCDPISEHNRLYWYRQTLGQGPEFLTYFQNEAQLEKSRLLSDRFSAERPKGSFSTLEIQRTEQGDSAMYLCASSLSGQKHEKLFFGSGTQLSVL.

This chain connects TRBV7-9 to TRBJ2-3; D gene unclear. The CDR3 is 14 residues long. Germline-derived CDR1 and CDR2 are SEHNR and FQNEAQ (reference sequence). The V end was cut by 2 bases, the J end by 13 bases, with 19 bases between. CDR3 sequence (DNA): TGTGCCAGCAGCTTATCCACCTTAGTGAACGGAGAGTATTTT. Translating it yields CASSLSTLVNGEYF.

The chain employs TRBV5-1 and TRBJ2-5; maybe TRBD1 (6 bases). The CDR3 covers 15 residues. Germline CDR1 reads SGHRS; CDR2 reads YFSETQ. The V end was cut by 4 bases, the J end by 1 base, with 14 bases between. Written as DNA, the CDR3 is TGCGCCAGCAGCCGATTACAGGGTGCCCAAGAGACCCAGTACTTC. Its protein product is CASSRLQGAQETQYF.

The V and J genes are TRBV6-4 and TRBJ2-2; 9 bases are a match to TRBD2. Germline V gene sequence: CDR1 MRHNA, CDR2 SNTAGT. CDR3 length equals 15 residues. V shed 0 bases, J shed 4 bases, and the junction held 0 bases outside the gene matches. DNA for the CDR3: TGTGCCAGCAGTGACTCTAGCGGGAGCACCGGGGAGCTGTTTTTT. It specifies CASSDSSGSTGELFF.

The CDR3 loop is CASRDRALNYGYTF. The DNA for the CDR3 is TGTGCCAGCAGGGACAGGGCGCTAAACTATGGCTACACCTTC. The chain joins TRBV6-5 to TRBJ1-2; 8 bases are a match to TRBD1. Germline V lookup: CDR1 MNHEY, CDR2 SVGAGI. This CDR3 has 14 residues. V lost 6 bases and J lost 2; bases outside the gene matches: 5.

The CDR3 loop reads CASSLLAASGRDEQFF. The DNA of the CDR3 is TGTGCCAGCAGCTTACTGGCGGCTAGCGGGAGGGATGAGCAGTTCTTC. The chain joins TRBV13 to TRBJ2-1; 12 bases are shared with TRBD2. CDR1 is PRHDT, CDR2 FYEKMQ, per germline (reference sequence). The CDR3 is 16 amino acids. After removal of 2 bases from V and 8 bases from J, the junction contained 7 bases not matched to a gene.

V usage is TRBV5-1 and J usage is TRBJ2-1; tentatively, D is TRBD1 (7 bases). Deletions cut 7 bases from V and 7 bases from J, with 21 bases between. This CDR3 has 15 residues. Looked up from germline, CDR1 is SGHRS and CDR2 is YFSETQ. The CDR3 nucleotides are TGCGCCAGCTCGTTCCAGGGGGGTGAGTGGAATGAGCAGTTCTTC. Its protein product is CASSFQGGEWNEQFF.

The chain combines TRBV5-1 with TRBJ2-4, with TRBD1 matching over 7 bases. Trimming at V came to 2 bases and at J to 0 bases, leaving 5 bases not matched to a gene. Germline lookup yields CDR1 SGHRS and CDR2 YFSETQ. The CDR3 spans 16 residues. Written as DNA, the CDR3 is TGCGCCAGCAGCTTTGGGACAGAACTAGCCAAAAACATTCAGTACTTC. As protein: CASSFGTELAKNIQYF.